This T cell receptor (beta chain) was recorded in a study of T cell responses to AZD1222 COVID-19 vaccine (dated by TCRdb to the early 2020s). Background for the entire study: Because spike-specific TCR depth and breadth did not differ between the two schedules, AZD1222 recipients who got a second dose at roughly 4 weeks were pooled with those who got a second dose at roughly 12 weeks. TCR sequencing was performed for more than 230 trial participants, of whom about 200 were given two doses of AZD1222 and around 25 were given two doses of MenACWY control vaccine. Trial participants were enrolled by age into subgroups of 18-55, 56-69 and 70-plus years, and 148, 28 and 57 TCR-sequenced participants, respectively, were included in these subgroups. Here is what the overall study found, with its caveats: Nearly half of unique spike-specific TCRs reportedly recognized epitopes outside regions mutated in the B.1.351 and B.1.1.7 variants. After two AZD1222 doses, spike-specific TCR breadth and depth were significantly higher than at day 0 and than in MenACWY recipients. The whole spike protein was spanned by vaccine-associated CD4 TCRs, and dominant responses were seen in regions 160-218 and 743-854. The 56-69-year group was small, and its depth increase did not reach significance, likely because of low power. Participants were mostly white British, with more females than males. The authors suggested clonal diversity may have been underestimated. Because no samples from the day 14 peak response were available, repertoires could be characterized only after the peak T cell response. Conclusions about previously exposed vaccinees are limited, since just six AZD1222 recipients were seropositive for SARS-CoV-2 at baseline.

From its cysteine to its phenylalanine, the CDR3 spans 12 amino acids. Left in the record is the CDR3 DNA by itself, 36 bases read in frame from the first base. V gives up 10 bases and J gives up 0 bases, and the segment between their germline ends measures 9 bases. Reading the germline V gene gives CDR1 MDHEN and CDR2 SYDVKM. Comments on this clone: The antigen it recognizes is unknown. It has no much larger one-base neighbor in the sample; base qualities were not kept.

The time point label, as the study defines it: baseline before first vaccination. Vaccinee samples came from UK trials COV001 and COV002, including a single-blind randomized controlled phase 2/3 trial of AZD1222 (ChAdOx1 nCoV-19) in healthy adults. For TCRbeta chain sequencing, PBMC samples were collected from trial participants at day 0 and at day 28 after the second dose. The CDR3 regions of human TCRbeta chains were analyzed by immunosequencing. In the original analysis: TCRs in the repertoires were compared against a reference library of SARS-CoV-2-specific TCRs that had been generated with the MIRA antigen-specificity platform. Breadth was defined as the fraction of unique TCRs that were SARS-CoV-2-associated. Depth was defined as the fraction of total T cells that were SARS-CoV-2-associated. Each spike-specific TCR was assigned to its reactive spike region and to a CD4 or CD8 class using the MIRA data. Log10-transformed breadth and depth values were compared by one-way ANOVA with Sidak's multiple comparisons tests. The table was pulled from immuneACCESS by TCRdb, which kept in-frame rearrangements only. Such tables lose some clones; where checked, under half of the loss comes from unresolved V genes, and the rest has no known cause. V, J and clone size derive from that table, while D and trimming were established from the DNA sequence. The sample yields 95,000 to 150,000 clones; 65% to 90% were counted once. Jointly, the top ten make up about 7.8% of the sample.

This clonotype was obtained from an adult in good health. The sample in question was peripheral blood, obtained on day 0 of AZD1222 vaccination. Rearrangement joined TRBV28 to TRBJ1-1; possibly the D gene is TRBD1, per 5 matching bases. This receptor has the CDR3 CATLTVNTEAFF. The nucleotide sequence reads TGTGCCACCCTGACAGTGAACACTGAAGCTTTCTTT. When the CDR3 is completed using the reference TRBV28 and TRBJ1-1 genes on either side, the full variable domain is DVKVTQSSRYLVKRTGEKVFLECVQDMDHENMFWYRQDPGLGLRLIYFSYDVKMKEKGDIPEGYSVSREKKERFSLILESASTNQTSMYLCATLTVNTEAFFGQGTRLTVV.